This TCR beta chain was obtained from a study of blood T cell repertoires in COVID-19. Study-level information: Sites across the United States, Italy and Spain contributed samples from acute and convalescent COVID-19. Sources were T cells, B-cell-depleted T cells, or PBMCs; the material itself was cDNA or gDNA.

Unmatched junction bases numbered 6, after V lost 0 bases and J lost 5 bases. Germline CDR1 is SGHDN and CDR2 is FVKESK. This CDR3 region has 15 residues. Repertoires were generated with immunoSEQ multiplex PCR, while TCRdb's copy carries only in-frame clones and drops some. The data contain about 110,000 clones, 90% to 95% of them singletons. Sequenced input: peripheral blood. The chain employs TRBV14 and TRBJ1-1, with 7 bases lining up with TRBD1. This clonotype originated in a woman aged 25 to 39 with acute or convalescent COVID-19. CDR3 amino acids: CASSQENRGSTEAFF. CDR3 in DNA: TGTGCCAGCAGCCAAGAGAACAGGGGATCGACTGAAGCTTTCTTT.